A selection of T cell receptor beta chains follows, all from one sample in a study of T-cell reconstitution after alpha-beta-depleted transplantation in children. From the PCR reads, TCRdb called clonotypes with MiXCR, one entry per CDR3 protein. The data hold roughly 670,000 distinct CDR3 sequences, with less than 15% observed a single time. The sample was PBMCs, taken before TCRalphabeta/CD19-depleted stem cell transplant. The receptors originated from a girl aged 2-9 years with congenital amegakaryocytic thrombocytopenia, due to receive a stem cell transplant. Each CDR3 is given with its conserved first and last residue. D genes are given only for firm matches. Size tells how often a clone was seen (once, few, many) or the class of an expanded clone, and some rows leave it out.

clone size: .; D gene: TRBD1; J gene: TRBJ1-2; V gene: TRBV18; CDR3 DNA: TGTGCCAGCTCACCACTACCGACAGGGGGTGGCTATGGCTACACCTTC; CDR3 protein: CASSPLPTGGGYGYTF
clone size: .; D gene: TRBD2; J gene: TRBJ2-1; V gene: TRBV5-4; CDR3 DNA: TGTGCCAGCAGCTTGGACGGCGGGAGCGACAATGAGCAGTTCTTC; CDR3 protein: CASSLDGGSDNEQFF
clone size: many; D gene: .; J gene: TRBJ2-3; V gene: TRBV20-1; CDR3 DNA: TGCAGTGCCCTACTAGGTGGTACGCAGTATTTT; CDR3 protein: CSALLGGTQYF
clone size: many; D gene: .; J gene: TRBJ2-7; V gene: TRBV5-1; CDR3 DNA: TGCGCCAGCAGCTATGGGGTAACCCCAACTAGCTGGTCCTACGAGCAGTACTTC; CDR3 protein: CASSYGVTPTSWSYEQYF
clone size: many; D gene: .; J gene: TRBJ2-5; V gene: TRBV10-3; CDR3 DNA: TGTGCCATCAGTGAGTCGACGGGAGAGGGAGAGACCCAGTACTTC; CDR3 protein: CAISESTGEGETQYF
clone size: many; D gene: .; J gene: TRBJ2-1; V gene: TRBV11-3; CDR3 DNA: TGTGCCAGCAGCTTAGGGGGCGCTAACAATGAGCAGTTCTTC; CDR3 protein: CASSLGGANNEQFF
clone size: many; D gene: .; J gene: TRBJ2-1; V gene: TRBV20-1; CDR3 DNA: TGCAGTGCTGGGCGGGACCCCCAACCTTACAATGAGCAGTTCTTC; CDR3 protein: CSAGRDPQPYNEQFF
clone size: .; D gene: TRBD1; J gene: TRBJ1-1; V gene: TRBV25-1; CDR3 DNA: TGTGCCAGCAGTGGATACCGGGACAGGGCGGAGGAAGCTTTCTTT; CDR3 protein: CASSGYRDRAEEAFF
clone size: many; D gene: .; J gene: TRBJ2-7; V gene: TRBV7-2; CDR3 DNA: TGTGCCAGCAGCTCAACCCCACTATACGAGCAGTACTTC; CDR3 protein: CASSSTPLYEQYF
clone size: .; D gene: .; J gene: TRBJ2-1; V gene: TRBV24-1; CDR3 DNA: TGTGCCACCAGTGATATTCACAATGAGCAGTTCTTC; CDR3 protein: CATSDIHNEQFF
clone size: few; D gene: .; J gene: TRBJ1-4; V gene: TRBV20-1; CDR3 DNA: TGCAGTGCTAGAGATACTAAGACAAATGAAAAACTGTTTTTT; CDR3 protein: CSARDTKTNEKLFF
clone size: many; D gene: TRBD2; J gene: TRBJ2-3; V gene: TRBV29-1; CDR3 DNA: TGCAGCGTGTCCGGGACTAAAGGAGGAAACGCAGATACGCAGTATTTT; CDR3 protein: CSVSGTKGGNADTQYF